The present TCR beta chain was sequenced within a study of blood T cell repertoires in COVID-19. At the level of the study: COVID-19 samples collected from the United States, Italy and Spain covered acute and convalescent phases. T cells, B-cell-depleted T cells, or PBMCs supplied cDNA or gDNA.

This CDR3 contains 14 residues. The ends were cut back, 0 bases at V and 3 bases at J, with 8 bases in the middle. The germline V gene has CDR1 LGHDT and CDR2 YNNKEL (reference sequence). In the original analysis: Estimation of nucleated cell counts was performed using reference gene primer amplification. Using immunoSEQ multiplex PCR, the repertoire was profiled, and TCRdb retains in-frame clones only, with some absent. The V and J calls and the clone size are those of that table, but D and trimming were determined from the DNA. The table includes 150,000 or so clones, 81% detected once. This clonotype was sampled from a human donor in a cohort sampled during active COVID-19. The chain joins TRBV3-1 (or the pseudogene TRBV3-2) to TRBJ1-2; D is undetermined. The sample was peripheral blood. CDR3 sequence reads: CASSQETGDYGYTF. The CDR3 region has the DNA TGTGCCAGCAGCCAAGAAACGGGAGACTATGGCTACACCTTC.